The entry below describes one TCR beta chain. This table comes from immunoSEQ multiplex PCR, and its TCRdb copy is limited to in-frame clones, with some not included. The data show approximately 150,000 clones, with roughly 85% seen just once and roughly a quarter held by the top ten. As for time point: baseline pretreatment blood. The treatment: 15 Gy SBRT to primary tumor, nephrectomy 4 weeks later. This sample is drawn from a study of radiation and T cells in renal cell carcinoma. This CDR3 is built from 15 residues. J lost 7 bases, V lost 3 bases, and 6 bases had no gene match. The germline V gene has CDR1 SGHTA and CDR2 FQGNSA.

This sequence originates from a woman aged 45-60 years with renal cell carcinoma. This chain connects TRBV7-2 to TRBJ1-6; 7 nucleotides line up with TRBD1. Sequencing used blood, obtained from a patient whose treatment included radiotherapy and nephrectomy. For the CDR3, the DNA is TGTGCCAGCAGCTTTCAAGGGGGCAACAATTCACCCCTCCACTTT. Protein: CASSFQGGNNSPLHF. The full variable domain, its missing parts supplied by reference TRBV7-2 and TRBJ1-6, is GAGVSQSPSNKVTEKGKDVELRCDPISGHTALYWYRQSLGQGLEFLIYFQGNSAPDKSGLPSDRFSAERTGGSVSTLTIQRTQQEDSAVYLCASSFQGGNNSPLHFGNGTRLTVT.